This T cell receptor (beta chain) is from a study of shared clonotypes between healthy human individuals. Study-level background: Researchers assigned three CD4 naive, three CD4 memory, two CD8 naive and one CD8 memory plate to each donor.

Generated by immunoSEQ multiplex PCR, the TCRdb table keeps only in-frame clones and is missing some. The data show more than 200,000 clones, about 69% seen once. The CDR3 totals 13 residues. Per germline, CDR1 LGHNT and CDR2 FRNRAP. Trimming shortened V by 6 bases and J by 8 bases, and 15 bases separated the two germline ends. This sequence was found in a young man in good health. The chain is built from TRBV12-5 and TRBJ2-3; D is undetermined. Sequencing was performed on memory CD4+ T cells sorted from blood. Sample subset: CD45RA-negative fraction. CDR3: CASGDPLLSTQYF. The CDR3 nucleotides are TGTGCTAGTGGGGACCCACTTTTATCTACGCAGTATTTT. Using reference TRBV12-5 and TRBJ2-3 for the parts outside the CDR3, the full variable domain is DARVTQTPRHKVTEMGQEVTMRCQPILGHNTVFWYRQTMMQGLELLAYFRNRAPLDDSGMPKDRFSAEMPDATLATLKIQPSEPRDSAVYFCASGDPLLSTQYFGPGTRLTVL.